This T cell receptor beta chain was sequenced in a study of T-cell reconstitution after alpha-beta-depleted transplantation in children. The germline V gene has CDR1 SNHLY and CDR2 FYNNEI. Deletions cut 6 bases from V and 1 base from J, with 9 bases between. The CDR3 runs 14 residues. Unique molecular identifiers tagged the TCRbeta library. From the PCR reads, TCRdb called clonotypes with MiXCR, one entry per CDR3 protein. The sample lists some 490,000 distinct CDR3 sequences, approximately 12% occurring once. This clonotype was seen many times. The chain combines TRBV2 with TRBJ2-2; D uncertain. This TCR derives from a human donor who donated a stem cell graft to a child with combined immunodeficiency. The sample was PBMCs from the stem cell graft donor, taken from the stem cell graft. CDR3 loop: CASSGGRNTGELFF. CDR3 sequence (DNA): TGTGCCAGCAGCGGTGGTCGGAACACCGGGGAGCTGTTTTTT.